Shown below are 8 T cell receptor beta chains from a single sample sequenced in a study of T-cell memory formation after mild COVID-19. MiXCR, applied by TCRdb to the 5' RACE reads, yields one record per CDR3 protein. The sample holds approximately 560,000 distinct CDR3 sequences; around 16% are singletons and the top ten take roughly 8.2%. Material: PBMCs or a T cell subset sorted from them (not recorded which). The receptor set was obtained from an adult woman who had mild COVID-19 (a few samples of this study predate the infection). Cell type and time point are not known.

V gene TRBV12-3 or TRBV12-4 combines with J gene TRBJ1-5; 9 nucleotides line up with TRBD1. The CDR3 length is 15 residues. Unmatched junction bases numbered 7, after V lost 4 bases and J lost 6 bases. The CDR3 protein is CASSSGTGYIQPQHF. The CDR3 region has the DNA TGTGCCAGCAGTTCCGGGACAGGGTACATTCAGCCCCAGCATTTT.

V and J are TRBV27 and TRBJ2-1, with TRBD1 matching 7 bases. Germline CDR1 and CDR2: MNHEY and SMNVEV (reference sequence). V lost 5 bases, J lost 2 bases, and 6 bases stayed unmatched. The CDR3 has 15 amino acids. The CDR3 coding sequence is TGTGCCAGCAGTGTACAGGGGCGAACCTACAATGAGCAGTTCTTC. Translation gives CASSVQGRTYNEQFF.

The chain uses TRBV7-3 and TRBJ1-4, with D maybe TRBD1 (5 bases). V was clipped by 2 bases and J by 5 bases, with 12 bases between them. The CDR3 has 15 residues. Germline CDR1 SGHTA, CDR2 FQGTGA. The chain's CDR3 is CASSLSRGQNEKLFF. The CDR3, as DNA: TGTGCCAGCAGCTTATCAAGGGGTCAGAATGAAAAACTGTTTTTT.

The chain recombines TRBV5-1 with TRBJ2-1, with D tentatively TRBD2 (6 bases). Germline V CDR1 and CDR2: SGHRS, YFSETQ. Trimming took off 3 bases at V and 7 bases at J, with 26 bases between the two ends. The CDR3 contains 18 residues. The chain's CDR3 is CASSSVVSGVVGVNEQFF. As DNA, the CDR3 is TGCGCCAGCAGCTCAGTAGTTTCGGGGGTAGTCGGTGTTAATGAGCAGTTCTTC.

This clonotype was found a few times. This chain links TRBV10-3 with TRBJ2-7, with D perhaps being TRBD1 or TRBD2 (6 bases each). CDR1 and CDR2 (germline): ENHRY, SYGVKD. This CDR3 spans 15 amino acids. Trimming shortened V by 2 bases and J by 3 bases, and 14 bases separated the two germline ends. The CDR3 coding sequence is TGTGCCATCAGTGAGCAACAGGGAGGTGGCTACGAGCAGTACTTC. Its translation is CAISEQQGGGYEQYF.

The gene calls are TRBV29-1 and TRBJ2-1, with TRBD1 as a possible D gene (5 bases). This CDR3 region has 16 residues. Germline CDR1 is SQVTM and CDR2 is ANQGSEA. V was pared by 0 bases and J by 4 bases, with 16 bases between. The CDR3 protein is CSVEDRRGWYYNEQFF. The CDR3, as DNA: TGCAGCGTTGAAGATCGAAGGGGTTGGTATTACAATGAGCAGTTCTTC.

This sequence joins TRBV12-3 or TRBV12-4 and TRBJ2-1; 16 nucleotides agree with TRBD2. V lost 6 bases to trimming and J lost 7 bases; unmatched junction nucleotides: 9. The CDR3 spans 17 residues. The CDR3 protein is CASRPTPGLAGGNEQFF. CDR3 coding DNA: TGTGCCAGCAGACCTACCCCGGGACTAGCGGGAGGGAATGAGCAGTTCTTC.

The chain joins TRBV30 to TRBJ2-5; TRBD1 matches at 9 bases. Trimming took 6 bases from V and 9 from J; bases not matched to a gene: 11. Per the germline V gene, CDR1 is GTSNPN and CDR2 is SVGIG (reference sequence). CDR3 length: 13 amino acids. CDR3 amino acids: CACYRGPLMAQYF. As DNA, the CDR3 is TGTGCCTGCTACAGGGGGCCCCTTATGGCCCAGTACTTC.